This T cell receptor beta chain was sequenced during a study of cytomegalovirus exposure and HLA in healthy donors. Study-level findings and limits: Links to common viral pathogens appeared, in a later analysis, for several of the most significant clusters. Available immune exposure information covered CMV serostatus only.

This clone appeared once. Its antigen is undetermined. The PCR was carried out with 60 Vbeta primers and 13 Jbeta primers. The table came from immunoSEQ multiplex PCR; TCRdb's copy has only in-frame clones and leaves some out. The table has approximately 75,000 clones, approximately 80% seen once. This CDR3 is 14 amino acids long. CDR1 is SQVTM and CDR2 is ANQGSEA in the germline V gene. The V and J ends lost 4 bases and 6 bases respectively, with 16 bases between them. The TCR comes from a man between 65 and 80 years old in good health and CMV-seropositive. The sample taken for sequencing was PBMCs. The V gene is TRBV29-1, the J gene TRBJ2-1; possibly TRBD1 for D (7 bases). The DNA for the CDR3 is TGCAGCGTTGGAAAGGGGGGACAGAGCAATGAGCAGTTCTTC. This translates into CSVGKGGQSNEQFF.